What follows is one T cell receptor beta chain and its context. A read error is possible here, since a much larger clone lies one base away. This CDR3 contains 13 residues. Germline CDR1 SEHNR, CDR2 FQNEAQ (reference sequence). The data were obtained in a study of blood T cells in healthy people across ages. A second PCR, run for about 6 to 12 cycles, used a sample-barcoded 5' primer plus a J-beta primer mix. TCRdb reprocessed the 5' RACE reads with MiXCR, giving one entry per CDR3 protein. In the table there are around 1,800,000 distinct CDR3 sequences, roughly 43% of which are singletons. The sequencing input was blood. This TCR was sampled from a human donor in good health. This sequence joins TRBV7-9 and TRBJ1-5, with D perhaps matching TRBD1 (5 bases). The CDR3 region has the DNA TGTGCCGGCAGCTCCGGGGGAAATCAGCCCCAGCATTTT. Residues: CAGSSGGNQPQHF.